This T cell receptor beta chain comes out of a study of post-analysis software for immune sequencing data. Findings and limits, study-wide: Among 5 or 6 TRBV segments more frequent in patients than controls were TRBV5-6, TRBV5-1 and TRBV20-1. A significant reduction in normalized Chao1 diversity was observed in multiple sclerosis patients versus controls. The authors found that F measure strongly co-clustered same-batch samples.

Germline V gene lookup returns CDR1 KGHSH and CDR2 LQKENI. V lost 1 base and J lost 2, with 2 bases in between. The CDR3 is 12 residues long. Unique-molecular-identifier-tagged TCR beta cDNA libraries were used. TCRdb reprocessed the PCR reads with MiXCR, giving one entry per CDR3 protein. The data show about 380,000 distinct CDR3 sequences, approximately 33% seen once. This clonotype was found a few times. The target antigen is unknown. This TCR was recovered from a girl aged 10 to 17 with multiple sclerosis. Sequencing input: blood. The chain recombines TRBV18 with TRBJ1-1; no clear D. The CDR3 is CASSPLNTEAFF. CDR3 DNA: TGTGCCAGCTCACCACTCAACACTGAAGCTTTCTTT.